The 21 T cell receptor beta chains below all came from one sample that was sequenced in a study. TCRdb recomputed calls from the 5' RACE reads with MiXCR, one row per CDR3 protein. The sample consists of 40,000 to 65,000 distinct CDR3 sequences, 24% of them appearing once. Sequencing input: tumor-infiltrating naive CD4+ T cells sorted from the breast tumor. The subset denotes: naive CD4+ T cells, CD4+CD45RA+CD25-. These receptors all come from a female donor with breast cancer.

This clonotype occurred many times. The V call is TRBV5-1, the J call TRBJ2-1, with TRBD2 matching over 8 bases. V shed 0 bases and J 9 bases; nucleotides not matched to a gene: 11. The V gene's germline CDR1 is SGHRS and CDR2 YFSETQ. The length of the CDR3 is 16 residues. The CDR3 region has the DNA TGCGCCAGCAGCTTGGCGACCCGGCGGGAGGATAGTGAGCAGTTCTTC. Translating gives CASSLATRREDSEQFF.

This clonotype was counted only a few times. A much larger clone is a single base away; this may be a read error. The CDR3 DNA sequence: TGCAGTGCTAGACGAGCGCCTCGCCAAGAGACCCAGTACTTC. Protein product: CSARRAPRQETQYF. The chain uses TRBV20-1 and TRBJ2-5; D unresolved. The CDR3 runs to 14 residues. The germline V gene encodes CDR1 DFQATT and CDR2 SNEGSKA (reference sequence). The V and J ends lost 2 bases and 1 base respectively, with 11 bases between them.

This clonotype appeared a few times. The gene calls are TRBV5-1 and TRBJ2-5, with 9 bases matching TRBD1. The V gene end was trimmed by 4 bases and the J gene end by 5 bases; junction bases not matched to a gene: 9. Germline CDR1 and CDR2: SGHRS and YFSETQ. CDR3 length: 15 amino acids. DNA for the CDR3: TGCGCCAGCAGCGATGCACAGGGGGCCGTCGAGACCCAGTACTTC. Its translation: CASSDAQGAVETQYF.

This clonotype has only a few counts. V usage is TRBV6-5 and J usage is TRBJ1-2; no definite D call. The length of the CDR3 is 13 residues. Looked up from germline, CDR1 is MNHEY and CDR2 is SVGAGI. The V gene lost 5 bases and the J gene lost 7 bases, with 14 bases spanning the gap. CDR3 protein: CASSGAPVSGYTF. CDR3 in DNA: TGTGCCAGCAGTGGCGCTCCCGTATCTGGCTACACCTTC.

With regard to this clonotype: This may come from a read error, since a much larger clone is one base off. The CDR3 is CASRPWAGSNQPQHF. The CDR3 DNA follows: TGCGCCAGCAGGCCCTGGGCAGGGAGCAATCAGCCCCAGCATTTT. The chain uses TRBV5-1 and TRBJ1-5, with D maybe TRBD1 (5 bases). V was clipped by 5 bases and J by 1 base, with 13 bases between them. The CDR3 has 15 residues. In germline, CDR1 is SGHRS, CDR2 YFSETQ.

A few counts support this clonotype. The rearrangement joins TRBV24-1 to TRBJ1-3; D remains unclear. CDR1 and CDR2 (germline): KGHDR, SFDVKD. The CDR3 has 14 residues. V was clipped by 3 bases and J by 4 bases, with 9 bases between them. The CDR3 DNA is TGTGCCACCAGTGATAACGGGCTCGGAAACACCATATATTTT. Its protein is CATSDNGLGNTIYF.

Concerning this clonotype: A junction end diverges from the germline sequence, so it may reflect a read error. The chain employs TRBV10-1 and TRBJ1-6, with D possibly matching TRBD1 (5 bases). Germline V gene data show CDR1 as WNHNN and CDR2 as SYGVQD (reference sequence). The CDR3 runs to 13 residues. The CDR3: CTSSKEGDSPLHF. In DNA, the CDR3 is TGCACCAGCAGTAAGGAAGGGGATTCACCCCTCCACTTT.

The chain has TRBV5-4 and TRBJ2-3; TRBD1 agrees at 7 bases. The CDR3 runs 16 residues. Looked up from germline, CDR1 is SGHNT and CDR2 is YYREEE (reference sequence). Losses at the gene ends were 0 bases for V and 0 bases for J; bases not matched to a gene: 4. The chain's CDR3 is CASSLEGDRSTDTQYF. The CDR3, as DNA: TGTGCCAGCAGCTTGGAGGGGGACAGAAGCACAGATACGCAGTATTTT.

This clonotype was seen repeatedly, ten times or more. The chain links TRBV20-1 to TRBJ2-1; TRBD2 matches 11 bases. The CDR3 consists of 14 residues. The junction had 3 bases not matched to a gene; V was cut back by 6 bases and J by 2 bases. CDR1 and CDR2 (germline): DFQATT, SNEGSKA (reference sequence). CDR3 nucleotide sequence: TGCAGTGCCAAGACTAGCGGGACCTACAATGAGCAGTTCTTC. Translation: CSAKTSGTYNEQFF.

There are a few counts of this clonotype. The chain is built from TRBV12-3 or TRBV12-4 and TRBJ1-2; D is perhaps TRBD1 (5 bases). V lost 4 bases to trimming and J lost 10 bases, with 16 bases between them. This CDR3 comprises 13 residues. The CDR3 nucleotides are TGTGCCAGCAGTTGGTCCGGCGGGGCGGTCTACACCTTC. Amino acid sequence: CASSWSGGAVYTF.

J is TRBJ1-2 and V is TRBV29-1; the D is unclear. CDR1 is SQVTM, CDR2 ANQGSEA, per germline. Deletions cut 3 bases from V and 2 bases from J, with 4 bases between. The CDR3 extends over 11 amino acids. DNA of the CDR3: TGCAGCGTTGAGATAAACTATGGCTACACCTTC. This encodes CSVEINYGYTF.

J is TRBJ1-3 and V is TRBV7-8; no clear D gene. The germline gives CDR1 SGHVS, CDR2 FQNEAQ. The CDR3 sequence is 16 residues long. Trimming removed 5 bases from V and 0 bases from J, with 14 bases in between. CDR3 in amino acids: CASSSGKRISGNTIYF. CDR3 sequence (DNA): TGTGCCAGCAGCAGTGGGAAGAGGATCTCTGGAAACACCATATATTTT.

The rearrangement links TRBV28 to TRBJ2-7, with no clear D. V was trimmed by 4 bases and J by 7 bases, leaving 8 bases between them. This CDR3 has 11 residues. Germline-derived CDR1 and CDR2 are MDHEN and SYDVKM. DNA of the CDR3: TGTGCCAGCAGTTCCCGGGTGGAGCAGTACTTC. Protein sequence: CASSSRVEQYF.

About this clonotype: Possible read error: a much larger clone is one base away. This sequence joins TRBV29-1 and TRBJ1-5; D unclear. V was trimmed by 4 bases and J by 6 bases, leaving 16 bases between them. Germline V gene data show CDR1 as SQVTM and CDR2 as ANQGSEA. The CDR3 is 14 amino acids. CDR3 in DNA: TGCAGCGTTGTCGGGATGACACCCTTTCAGCCCCAGCATTTT. Translation: CSVVGMTPFQPQHF.

The CDR3 region is CASLNLQGAMGYTF. The CDR3 DNA reads as TGCGCCAGTCTAAACTTACAGGGGGCTATGGGCTACACCTTC. The chain employs TRBV5-1 and TRBJ1-2, with 9 bases identical to TRBD1. CDR3 length equals 14 residues. The V gene end was trimmed by 8 bases and the J gene end by 8 bases; junction bases not matched to a gene: 13. CDR1 is SGHRS, CDR2 YFSETQ, per germline.

This clonotype has only a few counts. The chain uses TRBV10-3 and TRBJ2-2; D unresolved. This CDR3 spans 14 amino acids. V gave up 0 bases and J gave up 6 bases, with 8 bases separating them. CDR1 and CDR2 from the germline V gene are ENHRY and SYGVKD. CDR3 DNA: TGTGCCATCAGTGAGTCTTGGGCGGCCGGGGAGCTGTTTTTT. Translating it yields CAISESWAAGELFF.

This clonotype turned up a few times. The chain carries TRBV12-3 or TRBV12-4 and TRBJ2-1, with D possibly being TRBD1 (8 bases). The CDR3 covers 14 residues. V lost 6 bases to trimming and J lost 7 bases, with 16 bases between them. The CDR3 region is CASSLDRGGNEQFF. CDR3 nucleotides: TGTGCCAGCAGCCTCGACAGGGGAGGGAATGAGCAGTTCTTC.

This sequence joins TRBV24-1 and TRBJ2-7, with 7 bases lining up with TRBD1. The V gene end was trimmed by 10 bases and the J gene end by 2 bases; junction bases not matched to a gene: 7. CDR1 and CDR2 from the germline V gene are KGHDR and SFDVKD. This CDR3 is 13 amino acids long. This CDR3 is CATEDRFTYEQYF. DNA for the CDR3: TGTGCCACTGAGGACAGGTTCACCTACGAGCAGTACTTC.

The sample holds a few counts of this clonotype. The rearrangement joins TRBV28 to TRBJ1-2, with 12 nucleotides matching TRBD1. CDR1 is MDHEN, CDR2 SYDVKM, per germline. This CDR3 spans 15 amino acids. The trim removed 7 bases at V and 8 bases at J, leaving 11 bases unmatched. The CDR3 spells CASTQPGQGARGYTF. As DNA, the CDR3 is TGTGCCAGCACTCAACCGGGACAGGGGGCGCGGGGCTACACCTTC.

The V gene is TRBV28, the J gene TRBJ2-3, with 10 bases lining up with TRBD2. J was trimmed by 3 bases and V by 1 base; bases with no gene match: 7. The CDR3 consists of 17 residues. The germline CDR1 and CDR2 sequences are MDHEN and SYDVKM. The CDR3 region has the DNA TGTGCCAGCAGTTTATATTCACCGGGACTAGCGACAGATACGCAGTATTTT. This codes for CASSLYSPGLATDTQYF.

The CDR3: CATSDATEYNEKLFF. The CDR3 nucleotides are TGTGCCACCAGTGATGCCACAGAATATAATGAAAAACTGTTTTTT. The V gene is TRBV24-1, the J gene TRBJ1-4; D not resolved. Trimming left V 3 bases short and J 4 bases short, with 11 bases between. Germline V gene sequence: CDR1 KGHDR, CDR2 SFDVKD. The CDR3 runs to 15 residues.